This T cell receptor beta chain comes out of a study of glioma-infiltrating T cells after dendritic cell vaccination. Study-wide points: Estimated pretreatment TIL content predicted outcome after dendritic cell vaccination.

As for this clone: The target antigen is unknown.

The CDR3 is made up of 14 amino acids. In germline, CDR1 is SGHVS, CDR2 FQNEAQ. V dropped 6 bases and J dropped 3; count of bases not matched to a gene: 6. Amplification used 60 V beta primers and 13 J beta primers. Produced via immunoSEQ multiplex PCR; TCRdb's table is partial and in-frame only. This sample has around 100,000 clones, with roughly 76% found just once. This receptor was identified in a human donor with glioblastoma. Sequencing used blood, obtained before dendritic cell vaccination. J is TRBJ2-5 and V is TRBV7-8, with 8 bases fitting TRBD2. The chain's CDR3 is CASSRPGGEETQYF. The DNA of the CDR3 is TGTGCCAGCAGTCGTCCGGGGGGGGAAGAGACCCAGTACTTC.